The 18 T cell receptor beta chains in this list originate from one sample, sequenced in a study of human T cells and chemical hapten exposure. MiXCR was run by TCRdb on the RACE reads, yielding one entry per CDR3 protein. The sample yields approximately 400,000 distinct CDR3 sequences, 4.5% to 6% seen once. The sample's time point: pre-sensitization, week 0. The treatment is: therapeutic diphenylcyclopropenone sensitization with weekly scalp DPC. The sequencing used whole blood, collected in connection with sensitization to the hapten diphenylcyclopropenone (DPC). The receptors originated from a woman aged 45-59 years with alopecia areata. Some clones in this sample may be carry-over from other donors' samples.

This clonotype was observed many times. J is TRBJ2-2 and V is TRBV10-3, with D tentatively TRBD2 (6 bases). The germline V gene has CDR1 ENHRY and CDR2 SYGVKD. CDR3 length equals 15 residues. With 6 bases removed from V and 1 base from J, the gap between germline ends came to 12 bases. Here the CDR3 reads CAIRPGLENTGELFF. CDR3 nucleotides: TGTGCCATCAGGCCGGGACTTGAGAACACCGGGGAGCTGTTTTTT.

This clonotype was observed at least ten times. This sequence joins TRBV20-1 and TRBJ2-6; 10 bases fit TRBD2. The CDR3 covers 17 residues. CDR1 and CDR2 (germline): DFQATT, SNEGSKA (reference sequence). The J segment lost 1 base and the V segment lost 2 bases, leaving 5 bases of the junction unmatched. In DNA form, the CDR3 reads TGCAGTGCTAGACGGGGTAGCGGGAGGTCTGGGGCCAACGTCCTGACTTTC. This encodes CSARRGSGRSGANVLTF.

This clonotype occurred a few times. This chain joins TRBV6-6 and TRBJ1-4; D unclear. CDR1 MNHNY and CDR2 SVGAGI come from the germline V gene (reference sequence). This CDR3 is 13 amino acids long. The V end lost 5 bases, the J end lost 6 bases, and 10 bases lay between the germline ends. The CDR3: CASSPRWDEKLFF. The CDR3 DNA reads as TGTGCCAGCAGTCCTAGATGGGATGAAAAACTGTTTTTT.

The chain links TRBV7-9 to TRBJ1-1; D unclear. V lost 6 bases and J lost 5, with 19 bases in between. Germline V gene lookup returns CDR1 SEHNR and CDR2 FQNEAQ (reference sequence). CDR3 length: 15 residues. As DNA, the CDR3 is TGTGCCAGCAGTCCCAACATGCGGAGCCGTACTGAAGCTTTCTTT. As protein: CASSPNMRSRTEAFF. Drawing the rest from reference TRBV7-9 and TRBJ1-1, the complete variable domain is DTGVSQNPRHKITKRGQNVTFRCDPISEHNRLYWYRQTLGQGPEFLTYFQNEAQLEKSRLLSDRFSAERPKGSFSTLEIQRTEQGDSAMYLCASSPNMRSRTEAFFGQGTRLTVV.

This clonotype was counted ten times or more. The chain couples TRBV7-2 to TRBJ2-1, with 11 bases fitting TRBD1. The ends lost 5 bases at V and 10 bases at J; junction bases unmatched: 10. Per germline, CDR1 SGHTA and CDR2 FQGNSA. The CDR3 has 15 residues. The CDR3 spells CASSNTGTGGREQFF. The CDR3 coding sequence is TGTGCCAGCAGCAACACCGGGACAGGGGGTCGAGAGCAGTTCTTC.

This clonotype was counted many times. The CDR3 spells CSPVGGQETQYF. The CDR3 nucleotides are TGCAGCCCGGTCGGTGGTCAAGAGACCCAGTACTTC. The rearrangement joins TRBV29-1 to TRBJ2-5; D is undetermined. The CDR3 is made up of 12 amino acids. V shed 8 bases and J shed 2 bases, with 12 bases lying between them. CDR1 and CDR2 (germline): SQVTM, ANQGSEA. The full variable domain, in which reference TRBV29-1 and TRBJ2-5 provide the parts outside the CDR3, is SAVISQKPSRDICQRGTSLTIQCQVDSQVTMMFWYRQQPGQSLTLIATANQGSEATYESGFVIDKFPISRPNLTFSTLTVSNMSPEDSSIYLCSPVGGQETQYFGPGTRLLVL.

In this sample, this clonotype turned up many times. The CDR3 sequence is CASREGRAQYF. The CDR3 DNA reads as TGTGCCAGCAGGGAGGGGAGGGCCCAGTACTTC. V and J are TRBV25-1 and TRBJ2-5; TRBD2 matches at 7 bases. Germline V gives CDR1 MGHDK, CDR2 SYGVNS. With V trimmed by 6 bases and J by 9 bases, 4 bases remained unmatched. This CDR3 contains 11 residues. Together with reference TRBV25-1 and TRBJ2-5, the CDR3 gives the full variable domain: EADIYQTPRYLVIGTGKKITLECSQTMGHDKMYWYQQDPGMELHLIHYSYGVNSTEKGDLSSESTVSRIRTEHFPLTLESARPSHTSQYLCASREGRAQYFGPGTRLLVL.

The chain has TRBV6-1 and TRBJ1-2; D not resolved. Germline V CDR1 and CDR2: MNHNS, SASEGT. The CDR3 extends over 14 amino acids. V dropped 7 bases and J dropped 3 bases, with 15 bases sitting between them. The CDR3 region has the DNA TGTGCCAGCATTAAAACGGACGGCTACTATGGCTACACCTTC. Encoded protein: CASIKTDGYYGYTF.

This clonotype was observed a few times. The chain recombines TRBV27 with TRBJ2-3; TRBD1 agrees at 8 bases. The CDR3 contains 11 residues. V shed 8 bases and J 10 bases; nucleotides not matched to a gene: 5. Germline V gene lookup returns CDR1 MNHEY and CDR2 SMNVEV (reference sequence). The CDR3 DNA reads as TGTGCCAGCCGGACAGGGCAGGCGCAGTATTTT. This codes for CASRTGQAQYF.

CDR3 residues: CASSLLDLQGTQYF. The DNA of the CDR3 is TGTGCCAGCAGCTTGTTGGACCTACAGGGGACCCAGTACTTC. V usage is TRBV5-4 and J usage is TRBJ2-5, with D possibly TRBD1 on 6 matching bases. Germline CDR1 SGHNT, CDR2 YYREEE (reference sequence). V lost 1 base and J lost 7, with 14 bases in between. The CDR3 is 14 residues long.

The rearrangement uses TRBV6-5 and TRBJ1-5, with D possibly being TRBD1 (6 bases). Trimming cost V 0 bases and J 7 bases, with 13 bases left between them. The germline V gene has CDR1 MNHEY and CDR2 SVGAGI. CDR3 length: 15 residues. CDR3 protein: CASSYSGGGGQPQHF. The CDR3 nucleotides read TGTGCCAGCAGTTACTCAGGGGGAGGAGGGCAGCCCCAGCATTTT.

This clonotype turned up a few times. The J gene is TRBJ2-7, the V gene TRBV28, with a possible D match to TRBD2 (5 bases). Trimming cost V 8 bases and J 0 bases, with 17 bases left between them. The CDR3 length is 15 residues. Germline loops: CDR1 MDHEN, CDR2 SYDVKM. The CDR3 loop reads CASRGSDALSYEQYF. As DNA, the CDR3 is TGTGCCAGCCGAGGGAGTGACGCCCTCTCCTACGAGCAGTACTTC.

Ten or more counts support this clonotype. This sequence joins TRBV12-3 or TRBV12-4 and TRBJ2-3; tentatively, D is TRBD2 (6 bases). V was cut by 1 base and J by 5 bases, with 13 bases left in between. CDR3 size: 15 residues. The CDR3 nucleotides are TGTGCCAGCAGTTTAGATCGGGGGTCGGTAGATACGCAGTATTTT. Its protein product is CASSLDRGSVDTQYF.

In this sample, this clonotype turned up a few times. The CDR3 spells CASSKDRERVAKNIQYF. The CDR3 DNA is TGTGCCAGCAGCAAAGATAGAGAGAGGGTAGCCAAAAACATTCAGTACTTC. The rearrangement uses TRBV21-1 and TRBJ2-4; no DNA check was done on the table's D call, TRBD2. TRBV21-1 is classified as a pseudogene. The CDR3 totals 17 residues.

The J gene is TRBJ2-6, the V gene TRBV6-2 or TRBV6-3; D may be TRBD1 (5 bases). V was trimmed by 11 bases and J by 6 bases, leaving 14 bases between them. The CDR3 sequence is 13 residues long. Germline-derived CDR1 and CDR2 are MNHEY and SVGEGT. CDR3 sequence: CASRKGSANVLTF. CDR3 coding DNA: TGTGCCTCCCGCAAGGGGTCGGCCAACGTCCTGACTTTC.

The chain links TRBV3-1 to TRBJ2-5; D not certain. Germline CDR1 is LGHDT and CDR2 is YNNKEL (reference sequence). The V and J ends lost 2 bases and 7 bases respectively, with 5 bases between them. The CDR3 spans 11 residues. CDR3 nucleotides: TGTGCCAGCAGCCAATCCCGGACCCAGTACTTC. It translates to CASSQSRTQYF.

The J gene is TRBJ1-3, the V gene TRBV7-9; D possibly corresponds to TRBD1 (5 bases). V lost 4 bases to trimming and J lost 0 bases, with 16 bases between them. The length of the CDR3 is 17 residues. Per the germline V gene, CDR1 is SEHNR and CDR2 is FQNEAQ (reference sequence). CDR3 coding DNA: TGTGCCAGCAGCTCACCCAAACAGGTCCCCTCTGGAAACACCATATATTTT. This translates into CASSSPKQVPSGNTIYF.

This clonotype was found many times. The chain is built from TRBV11-2 and TRBJ2-5; D not resolved. Germline-derived CDR1 and CDR2 are SGHAT and FQNNGV. The CDR3 is made up of 13 amino acids. The V gene lost 2 bases and the J gene lost 3 bases, with 7 bases spanning the gap. The CDR3 region has the DNA TGTGCCAGCAGCTTAAGTACCGAAGAGACCCAGTACTTC. Translation gives CASSLSTEETQYF.